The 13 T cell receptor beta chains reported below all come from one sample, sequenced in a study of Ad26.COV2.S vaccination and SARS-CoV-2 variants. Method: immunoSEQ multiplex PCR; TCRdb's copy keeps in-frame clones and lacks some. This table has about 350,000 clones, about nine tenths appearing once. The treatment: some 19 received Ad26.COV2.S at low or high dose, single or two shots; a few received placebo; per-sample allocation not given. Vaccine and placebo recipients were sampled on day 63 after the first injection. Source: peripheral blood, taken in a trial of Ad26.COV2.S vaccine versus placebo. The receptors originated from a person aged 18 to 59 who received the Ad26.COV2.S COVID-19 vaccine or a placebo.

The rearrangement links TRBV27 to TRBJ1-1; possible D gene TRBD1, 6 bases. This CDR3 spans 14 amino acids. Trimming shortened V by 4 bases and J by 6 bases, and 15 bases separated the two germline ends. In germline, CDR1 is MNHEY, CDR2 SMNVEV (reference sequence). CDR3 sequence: CASSSGPGGAEAFF. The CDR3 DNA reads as TGTGCCAGCAGTTCAGGACCGGGGGGCGCTGAAGCTTTCTTT.

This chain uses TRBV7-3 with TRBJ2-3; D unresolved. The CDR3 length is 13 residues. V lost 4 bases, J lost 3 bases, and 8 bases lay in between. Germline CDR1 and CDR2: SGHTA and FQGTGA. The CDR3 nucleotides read TGTGCCAGCAGCTCAAGGGTAACAGATACGCAGTATTTT. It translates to CASSSRVTDTQYF. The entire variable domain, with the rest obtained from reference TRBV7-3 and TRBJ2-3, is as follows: GAGVSQTPSNKVTEKGKYVELRCDPISGHTALYWYRQSLGQGPEFLIYFQGTGAADDSGLPNDRFFAVRPEGSVSTLKIQRTERGDSAVYLCASSSRVTDTQYFGPGTRLTVL.

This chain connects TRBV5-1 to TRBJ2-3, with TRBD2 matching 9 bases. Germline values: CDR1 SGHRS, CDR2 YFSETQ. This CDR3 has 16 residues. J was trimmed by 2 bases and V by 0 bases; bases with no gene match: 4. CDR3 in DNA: TGCGCCAGCAGCTTGGAGCTAGCGGGACTCACAGATACGCAGTATTTT. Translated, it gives CASSLELAGLTDTQYF.

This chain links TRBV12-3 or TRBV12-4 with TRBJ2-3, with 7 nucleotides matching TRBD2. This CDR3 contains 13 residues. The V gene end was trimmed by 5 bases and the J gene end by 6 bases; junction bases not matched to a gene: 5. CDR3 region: CASSLVGGDTQYF. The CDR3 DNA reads TGTGCCAGCAGTCTAGTGGGGGGGGATACGCAGTATTTT.

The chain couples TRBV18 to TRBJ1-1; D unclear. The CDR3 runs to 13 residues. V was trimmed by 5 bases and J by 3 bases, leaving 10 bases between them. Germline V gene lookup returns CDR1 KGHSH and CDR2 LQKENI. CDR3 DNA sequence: TGTGCCAGCTCAGAGACATCGGACACTGAAGCTTTCTTT. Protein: CASSETSDTEAFF.

DNA for the CDR3: TGCGCCAGCAGCGGCACAGGGGGCGCGTCCGGCTACACCTTC. Residues: CASSGTGGASGYTF. The chain joins TRBV5-1 to TRBJ1-2, with TRBD1 identical over 9 bases. Germline values: CDR1 SGHRS, CDR2 YFSETQ. V shed 4 bases, J shed 8 bases, and the junction held 9 bases outside the gene matches. CDR3 length: 14 residues.

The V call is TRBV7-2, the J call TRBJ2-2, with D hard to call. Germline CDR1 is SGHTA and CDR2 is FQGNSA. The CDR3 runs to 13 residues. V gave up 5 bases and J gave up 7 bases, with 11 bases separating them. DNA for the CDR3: TGTGCCAGCAGCCAAAACGTTGGCGGGGAGCTGTTTTTT. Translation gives CASSQNVGGELFF.

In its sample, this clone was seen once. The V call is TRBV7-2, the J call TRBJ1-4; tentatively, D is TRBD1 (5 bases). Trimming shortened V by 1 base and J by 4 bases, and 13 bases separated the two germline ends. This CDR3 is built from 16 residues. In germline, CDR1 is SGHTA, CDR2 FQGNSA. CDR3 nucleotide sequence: TGTGCCAGCAGCTTAGATCGGGGGTGGGGTAATGAAAAACTGTTTTTT. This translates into CASSLDRGWGNEKLFF.

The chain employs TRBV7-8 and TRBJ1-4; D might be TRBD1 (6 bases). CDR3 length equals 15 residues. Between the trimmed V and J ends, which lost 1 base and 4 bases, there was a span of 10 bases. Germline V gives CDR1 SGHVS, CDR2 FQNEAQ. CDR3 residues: CASSLGTALNEKLFF. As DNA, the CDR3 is TGTGCCAGCAGCTTAGGGACAGCACTTAATGAAAAACTGTTTTTT.

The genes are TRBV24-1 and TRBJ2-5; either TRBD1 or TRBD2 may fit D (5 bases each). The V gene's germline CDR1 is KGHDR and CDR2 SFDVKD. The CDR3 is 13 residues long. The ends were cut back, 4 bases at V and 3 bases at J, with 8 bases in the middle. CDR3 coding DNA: TGTGCCACCAGTGACAGAGGGGAAGAGACCCAGTACTTC. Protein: CATSDRGEETQYF.

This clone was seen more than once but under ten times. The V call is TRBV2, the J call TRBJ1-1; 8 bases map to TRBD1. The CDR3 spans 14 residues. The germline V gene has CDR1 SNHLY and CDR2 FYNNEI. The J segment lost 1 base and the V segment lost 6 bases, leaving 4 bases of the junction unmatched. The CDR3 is CASRVQGENTEAFF. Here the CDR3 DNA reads TGTGCCAGCAGAGTACAGGGGGAGAACACTGAAGCTTTCTTT.

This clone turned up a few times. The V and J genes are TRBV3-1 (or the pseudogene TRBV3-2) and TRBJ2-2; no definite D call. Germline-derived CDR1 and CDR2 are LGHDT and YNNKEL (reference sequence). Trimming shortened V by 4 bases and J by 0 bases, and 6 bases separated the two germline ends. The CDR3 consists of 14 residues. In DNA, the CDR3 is TGTGCCAGCAGCCGTTTCTCGAACACCGGGGAGCTGTTTTTT. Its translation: CASSRFSNTGELFF.

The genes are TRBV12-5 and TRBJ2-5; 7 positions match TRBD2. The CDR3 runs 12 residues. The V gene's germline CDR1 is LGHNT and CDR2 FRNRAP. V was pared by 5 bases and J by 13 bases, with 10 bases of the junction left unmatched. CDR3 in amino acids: CASGDPWTRWYF. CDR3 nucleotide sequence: TGTGCTAGTGGTGACCCCTGGACTAGGTGGTACTTC.